Listed below are T cell receptor beta chains from one sample, sequenced in a study. TCRdb used MiXCR to reprocess the 5' RACE reads, holding one entry per CDR3 protein. The sample records around 9,100 distinct CDR3 sequences, over 55% being singletons. Sequencing was carried out using tumor-infiltrating memory CD4+ T cells sorted from the breast tumor. Receptors were obtained from a female donor with breast cancer. Both conserved end residues are part of each CDR3. The D gene is left open where the match is weak. Clone sizes are given selectively: once, few, many, or a class where the clone is expanded.

j_call clone_size d_call v_call cdr3_aa cdr3_nt
TRBJ2-7 few NA TRBV3-1 CASLAVVYEQYF TGTGCCAGCTTGGCCGTTGTCTACGAGCAGTACTTC
TRBJ1-2 few NA TRBV12-3/TRBV12-4 CASSLGPEGYTF TGTGCCAGCAGTTTAGGTCCGGAGGGCTACACCTTC
TRBJ2-5 NA NA TRBV25-1 CASTAGVGQETQYF TGTGCCAGCACCGCGGGTGTTGGACAAGAGACCCAGTACTTC
TRBJ2-3 few NA TRBV6-5 CASTPPGEPDTQYF TGTGCCAGCACTCCTCCCGGGGAGCCAGATACGCAGTATTTT
TRBJ1-1 few NA TRBV3-1 CASSPTTGSTEAFF TGTGCCAGCAGCCCAACGACGGGGAGCACTGAAGCTTTCTTT
TRBJ2-4 NA NA TRBV4-3 CASSQDFNLKNIQYF TGCGCCAGCAGCCAAGATTTTAATCTCAAAAACATTCAGTACTTC
TRBJ2-3 few NA TRBV7-9 CASSLDPARTSTDTQYF TGTGCCAGCAGCCTAGACCCGGCCCGTACGAGCACAGATACGCAGTATTTT
TRBJ2-7 NA TRBD2 TRBV7-3 CASSPLAYAGGSYEQYF TGTGCCAGCAGCCCTCTCGCTTACGCGGGAGGGTCATACGAGCAGTACTTC
TRBJ2-1 NA TRBD2 TRBV29-1 CSVEGTSPNEQFF TGCAGCGTTGAAGGGACTAGCCCCAATGAGCAGTTCTTC
TRBJ1-2 NA TRBD1 TRBV18 CASSPRQGVDYGYTF TGTGCCAGCTCACCTCGACAGGGGGTTGACTATGGCTACACCTTC
TRBJ1-3 NA NA TRBV5-1 CASSRRARDSGNTIYF TGCGCCAGCAGCCGGCGGGCGAGGGACTCTGGAAACACCATATATTTT
TRBJ2-2 NA TRBD1 TRBV12-3/TRBV12-4 CASSPTWDRFSNTGELFF TGTGCCAGCAGCCCTACCTGGGACAGGTTTAGCAACACCGGGGAGCTGTTTTTT
TRBJ1-4 NA NA TRBV5-1 CASSLGQVTTNEKLFF TGCGCCAGCAGCTTGGGGCAGGTTACAACTAATGAAAAACTGTTTTTT
TRBJ1-2 NA NA TRBV2 CASANDNRNYGYTF TGTGCCAGCGCCAATGACAACAGAAACTATGGCTACACCTTC
TRBJ2-2 NA NA TRBV7-8 CASSFTSSNTGELFF TGTGCCAGCAGCTTTACTAGCTCGAACACCGGGGAGCTGTTTTTT
TRBJ1-1 NA NA TRBV20-1 CSARGQRMFTEAFF TGCAGTGCAAGGGGCCAACGGATGTTCACTGAAGCTTTCTTT
TRBJ2-7 NA NA TRBV27 CASSLWSRVFEQYF TGTGCCAGCAGTTTATGGAGTAGGGTTTTCGAGCAGTACTTC
TRBJ2-5 NA NA TRBV7-9 CASSFLQGETQYF TGTGCCAGCAGCTTTTTACAGGGAGAGACCCAGTACTTC
TRBJ2-7 few NA TRBV6-6 CASSYSSRSGTDSYEQYF TGTGCCAGCAGTTACTCGAGTAGGTCCGGGACGGACTCCTACGAGCAGTACTTC
TRBJ1-2 NA NA TRBV12-3/TRBV12-4 CASSFIVVEGYTF TGTGCCAGCAGTTTCATTGTTGTGGAAGGCTACACCTTC
TRBJ1-2 NA NA TRBV4-2 CASSLDYRDNYGYTF TGTGCCAGCAGCTTAGATTATCGGGATAACTATGGCTACACCTTC
TRBJ1-2 NA NA TRBV10-3 CAISVQNYGYTF TGTGCCATCAGTGTCCAAAACTATGGCTACACCTTC
TRBJ2-4 NA TRBD2 TRBV4-1 CASSPGGVRGLAKNIQYF TGCGCCAGCAGCCCGGGAGGGGTACGTGGATTAGCCAAAAACATTCAGTACTTC
TRBJ2-1 NA TRBD2 TRBV7-3 CASSSGLVDEQFF TGTGCCAGCAGCTCGGGACTAGTTGATGAGCAGTTCTTC
TRBJ1-2 few NA TRBV4-2 CASSQIPQSNYGYTF TGTGCCAGCAGCCAAATACCCCAGAGCAACTATGGCTACACCTTC
TRBJ2-1 NA NA TRBV12-3/TRBV12-4 CASRPTGPWDNEQFF TGTGCCAGCAGACCTACAGGTCCCTGGGACAATGAGCAGTTCTTC
TRBJ2-3 once TRBD2 TRBV29-1 CSVGTSGIRNTQYF TGCAGCGTTGGGACTAGCGGGATTAGGAATACGCAGTATTTT
TRBJ1-2 NA TRBD1 TRBV5-5 CASSLTPIDRGRFYGYTF TGTGCCAGCAGCTTAACGCCCATCGACAGGGGACGGTTCTATGGCTACACCTTC
TRBJ1-5 NA NA TRBV10-3 CAMSSEPSNQPQHF TGTGCCATGTCAAGTGAGCCTAGCAATCAGCCCCAGCATTTT
TRBJ2-1 NA NA TRBV15 CATSRDRARGEQFF TGTGCCACCAGCAGAGATCGGGCCCGCGGGGAGCAGTTCTTC
TRBJ1-2 NA NA TRBV15 CATSSYGGSYGYTF TGTGCCACCAGCAGTTACGGGGGGTCCTATGGCTACACCTTC
TRBJ2-5 NA NA TRBV7-2 CASSLPMETQYF TGTGCCAGCAGCTTACCGATGGAGACCCAGTACTTC
TRBJ1-4 NA TRBD1 TRBV20-1 CSADGDREGSEKLFF TGCAGTGCTGACGGGGACAGGGAGGGCAGTGAAAAACTGTTTTTT
TRBJ2-3 NA TRBD1 TRBV12-3/TRBV12-4 CASSFGQGVPDTQYF TGTGCCAGCAGTTTTGGACAGGGGGTCCCAGATACGCAGTATTTT
TRBJ2-5 NA NA TRBV5-1 CASSLVQGGGETQYF TGCGCCAGCAGCTTGGTACAGGGCGGTGGGGAGACCCAGTACTTC
TRBJ2-5 NA NA TRBV12-3/TRBV12-4 CASNSNQGRETQYF TGTGCCAGCAACTCAAACCAGGGGAGGGAGACCCAGTACTTC
TRBJ1-1 once NA TRBV12-3/TRBV12-4 CASSLAGENTEAFF TGTGCCAGCAGTCTAGCCGGGGAGAACACTGAAGCTTTCTTT
TRBJ1-1 few NA TRBV6-5 CASKAGWGTVAEAFF TGTGCCAGCAAGGCAGGGTGGGGTACGGTCGCTGAAGCTTTCTTT
TRBJ1-4 NA NA TRBV5-1 CASSPGDSSAIEKLFF TGCGCCAGCAGCCCGGGAGACAGTTCCGCAATTGAAAAACTGTTTTTT
TRBJ2-7 NA TRBD1 TRBV20-1 CSAGDSDRPGYEQYF TGCAGTGCTGGGGATTCGGACAGGCCCGGTTACGAGCAGTACTTC
TRBJ1-3 few TRBD1 TRBV6-5 CASSYGTVRQGEANTIYF TGTGCCAGCAGTTACGGTACAGTCAGACAGGGAGAGGCAAACACCATATATTTT
TRBJ2-3 NA TRBD1 TRBV5-1 CASSLVRTGGTDTQYF TGCGCCAGCAGCTTGGTACGGACAGGGGGCACAGATACGCAGTATTTT
TRBJ2-2 few NA TRBV10-3 CAISDITGELFF TGTGCCATCAGTGACATCACCGGGGAGCTGTTTTTT
TRBJ2-7 NA NA TRBV4-1 CASSGRGALEQYF TGCGCCAGCAGCGGACGAGGGGCTCTAGAGCAGTACTTC
TRBJ2-5 few TRBD1 TRBV12-3/TRBV12-4 CASSTRRLDRVQETQYF TGTGCCAGCAGTACCCGGCGGCTCGACAGGGTTCAAGAGACCCAGTACTTC